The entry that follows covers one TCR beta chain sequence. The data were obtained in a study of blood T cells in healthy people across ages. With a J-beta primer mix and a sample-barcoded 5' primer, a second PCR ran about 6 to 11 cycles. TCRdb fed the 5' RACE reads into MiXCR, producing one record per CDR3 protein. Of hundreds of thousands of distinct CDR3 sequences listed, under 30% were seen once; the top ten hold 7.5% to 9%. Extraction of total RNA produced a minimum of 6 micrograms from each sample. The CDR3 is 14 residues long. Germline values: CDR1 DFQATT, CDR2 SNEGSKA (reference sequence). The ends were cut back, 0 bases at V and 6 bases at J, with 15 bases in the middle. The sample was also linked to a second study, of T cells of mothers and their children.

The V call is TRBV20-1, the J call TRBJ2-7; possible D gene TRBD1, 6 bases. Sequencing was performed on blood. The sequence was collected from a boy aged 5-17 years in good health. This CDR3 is CSAREGQRAAEQYF. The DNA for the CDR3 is TGCAGTGCTAGAGAAGGACAGAGGGCCGCCGAGCAGTACTTC.